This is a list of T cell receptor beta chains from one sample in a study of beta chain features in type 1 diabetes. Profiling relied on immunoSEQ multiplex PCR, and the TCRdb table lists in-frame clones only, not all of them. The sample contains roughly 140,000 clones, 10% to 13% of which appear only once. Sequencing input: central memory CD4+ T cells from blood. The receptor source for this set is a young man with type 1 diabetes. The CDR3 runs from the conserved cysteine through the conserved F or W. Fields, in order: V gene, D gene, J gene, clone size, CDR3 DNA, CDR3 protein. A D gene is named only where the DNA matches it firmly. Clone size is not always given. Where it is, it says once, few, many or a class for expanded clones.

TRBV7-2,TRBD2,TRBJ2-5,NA,TGTGCCAGCAGCTCGTCCTTAGCGGGAACTCAAGAGACCCAGTACTTC,CASSSSLAGTQETQYF
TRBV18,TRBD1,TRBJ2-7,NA,TGTGCCAGCTCACCCGACAGGGATTCATACGAGCAGTACTTC,CASSPDRDSYEQYF
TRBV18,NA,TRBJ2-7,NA,TGTGCCAGCTCATCGAGAAGCGGGACAGGCTCCTACGAGCAGTACTTC,CASSSRSGTGSYEQYF
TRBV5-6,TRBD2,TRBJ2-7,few,TGTGCCAGCAGCTTCTTTGGCGGGGGAGCCTACGAGCAGTACTTC,CASSFFGGGAYEQYF
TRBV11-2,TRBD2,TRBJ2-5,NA,TGTGCCAGCAGCCCAAAGTCGACTAGCGGTCCTTTGGAGAACTTC,CASSPKSTSGPLENF
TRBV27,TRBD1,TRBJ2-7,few,TGTGCCAGCAGCCGCCGACGACAGGGAGTCGAGCAGTACTTC,CASSRRRQGVEQYF
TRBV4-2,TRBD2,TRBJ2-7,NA,TGTGCCAGCAGCCAAGGATTAGCGGGGTACGAGCAGTACTTC,CASSQGLAGYEQYF
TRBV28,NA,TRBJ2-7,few,TGTGCCAGCAGCCGGACAGATTACGAGCAGTACTTC,CASSRTDYEQYF
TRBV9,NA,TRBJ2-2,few,TGTGCCAGCAGCGTAGCTTGGCACGGGGAGCTGTTTTTT,CASSVAWHGELFF
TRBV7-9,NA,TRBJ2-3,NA,TGTGCCAGCAGCTTAGTAGCAGGGGGCACAGATACGCAGTATTTT,CASSLVAGGTDTQYF
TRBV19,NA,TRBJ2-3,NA,TGTGCCAGTAGTAAAACTAGGACTACAGATACGCAGTATTTT,CASSKTRTTDTQYF
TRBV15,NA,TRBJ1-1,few,TGTGCCACCAGCAGAGATCGCCAGGGGTGGACTGAAGCTTTCTTT,CATSRDRQGWTEAFF
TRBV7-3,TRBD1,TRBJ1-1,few,TGTGCCAGCAGTTTAAACCCACAGGGGGCCACGGTGAGCACTGAAGCTTTCTTT,CASSLNPQGATVSTEAFF
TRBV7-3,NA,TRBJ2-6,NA,TGTGCCAGCAGCTGGGCGATAGGTGCCGGGGCCAACGTCCTGACTTTC,CASSWAIGAGANVLTF
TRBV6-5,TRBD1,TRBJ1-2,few,TGTGCCAGCAGTACAGGGGCCCATGGCTACACCTTC,CASSTGAHGYTF
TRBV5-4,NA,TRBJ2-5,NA,TGTGCCAGCAGCTTGGAAGGGGTTTGGGAGACCCAGTACTTC,CASSLEGVWETQYF
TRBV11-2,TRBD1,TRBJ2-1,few,TGTGCCAGCAGCCCCGGGACAGGGAGTTACAATGAGCAGTTCTTC,CASSPGTGSYNEQFF
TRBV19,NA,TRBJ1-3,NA,TGTGCCAGTACCCGGTCGGAGGCCCTACGCTACACCATATATTTT,CASTRSEALRYTIYF
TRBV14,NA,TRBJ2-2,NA,TGTGCCAGCAGCCAAGAGTTCCCTAGCGCCACCGGGGAGCTGTTTTTT,CASSQEFPSATGELFF
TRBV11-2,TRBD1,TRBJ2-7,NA,TGTGCCAGCAGCTCCCGAGACAGGGGCTACGAGCAGTACTTC,CASSSRDRGYEQYF
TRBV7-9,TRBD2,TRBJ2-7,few,TGTGCCAGCAGCCATCCACGGGCAGCGGGAGGAGCTTACGAGCAGTACTTC,CASSHPRAAGGAYEQYF
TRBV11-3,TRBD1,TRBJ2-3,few,TGTGCCAGCAGCCCTCGGACAGGGGATGATAGAGATACGCAGTATTTT,CASSPRTGDDRDTQYF
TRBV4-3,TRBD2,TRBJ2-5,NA,TGCGCCAGCAGCCAAGAAGGGGGACTAGTGGGGGGTTACCAAGAGACCCAGTACTTC,CASSQEGGLVGGYQETQYF
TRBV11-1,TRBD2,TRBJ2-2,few,TGTGCCAGCAGCTTTTCCGGGAGGGCCGGGGAGCTGTTTTTT,CASSFSGRAGELFF
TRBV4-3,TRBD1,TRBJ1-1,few,TGCGCCAGCAGCCGGCACAGGGGACGGAACACTGAAGCTTTCTTT,CASSRHRGRNTEAFF
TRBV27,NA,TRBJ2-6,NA,TGTGCCAGCAGTTTATCTCTGTGGGCAGGGGCCAACGTCCTGACTTTC,CASSLSLWAGANVLTF
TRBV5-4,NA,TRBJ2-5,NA,TGTGCCAGCAGCCCGACGAGCGGCGGCCAAGAGACCCAGTACTTC,CASSPTSGGQETQYF
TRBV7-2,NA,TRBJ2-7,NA,TGTGCCAGCAGCTCCTCACTAGCTAGCTACGAGCAGTACTTC,CASSSSLASYEQYF
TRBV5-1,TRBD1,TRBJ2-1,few,TGCGCCAGCAGTCTGGGACAGACCAATGAGCAGTTCTTC,CASSLGQTNEQFF
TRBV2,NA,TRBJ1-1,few,TGTGCCAGCACGGCGGGCCGTGAAGCTTTCTTT,CASTAGREAFF
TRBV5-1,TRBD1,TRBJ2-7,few,TGCGCCAGCAGCCGATGGACAGGGGTGGACGAGCAGTACTTC,CASSRWTGVDEQYF
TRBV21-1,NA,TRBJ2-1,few,TGTGCCAGCAGCAAGAAGCAGCGGAGACACAATGAGCAGTTCTTC,CASSKKQRRHNEQFF
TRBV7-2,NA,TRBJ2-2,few,TGTGCCAGCAGCTTCCTCAACACCGGGGAGCTGTTTTTT,CASSFLNTGELFF
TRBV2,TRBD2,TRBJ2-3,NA,TGTGCCAGCAAAAGCGGGAGGGCCACAGATACGCAGTATTTT,CASKSGRATDTQYF
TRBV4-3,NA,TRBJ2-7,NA,TGCGCCAGCAGCCAAAGCCGGACTCACTACGAGCAGTACTTC,CASSQSRTHYEQYF
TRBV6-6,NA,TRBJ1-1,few,TGTGCCAGCACCTCTGCGCTTACTGAAGCTTTCTTT,CASTSALTEAFF
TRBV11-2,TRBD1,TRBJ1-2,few,TGTGCCAGCAGCCCAGACAGGGGACGATGGGGCTACACCTTC,CASSPDRGRWGYTF